This T cell receptor (beta chain) came from a study of blood T cell repertoires in COVID-19. For the study at large: Collection of acute and convalescent COVID-19 samples took place in the United States, Italy and Spain. The cDNA or gDNA used as material had been derived from T cells, B-cell-depleted T cells, or PBMCs.

In the authors' workflow: Reference gene primers were amplified, and this amplification served to estimate nucleated cell counts. Profiling relied on immunoSEQ multiplex PCR, and the TCRdb table lists in-frame clones only, not all of them. The V and J calls and the clone size are those of that table, but D and trimming were determined from the DNA. The sample yields around 190,000 clones, approximately 84% seen once. CDR3 length equals 15 residues. CDR1 is SGHRS, CDR2 YFSETQ, per germline. The V and J ends lost 2 bases and 2 bases respectively, with 8 bases between them. The receptor was derived from a woman at least 80 years old with acute or convalescent COVID-19. The chain carries TRBV5-1 and TRBJ2-6; a possible D gene is TRBD2 (6 bases). What was sequenced was peripheral blood. The CDR3 reads CASSFSGAGANVLTF. In DNA, the CDR3 is TGCGCCAGCAGCTTTTCGGGGGCTGGGGCCAACGTCCTGACTTTC. The full variable domain, rest sourced from reference TRBV5-1 and TRBJ2-6, is KAGVTQTPRYLIKTRGQQVTLSCSPISGHRSVSWYQQTPGQGLQFLFEYFSETQRNKGNFPGRFSGRQFSNSRSEMNVSTLELGDSALYLCASSFSGAGANVLTFGAGSRLTVL.